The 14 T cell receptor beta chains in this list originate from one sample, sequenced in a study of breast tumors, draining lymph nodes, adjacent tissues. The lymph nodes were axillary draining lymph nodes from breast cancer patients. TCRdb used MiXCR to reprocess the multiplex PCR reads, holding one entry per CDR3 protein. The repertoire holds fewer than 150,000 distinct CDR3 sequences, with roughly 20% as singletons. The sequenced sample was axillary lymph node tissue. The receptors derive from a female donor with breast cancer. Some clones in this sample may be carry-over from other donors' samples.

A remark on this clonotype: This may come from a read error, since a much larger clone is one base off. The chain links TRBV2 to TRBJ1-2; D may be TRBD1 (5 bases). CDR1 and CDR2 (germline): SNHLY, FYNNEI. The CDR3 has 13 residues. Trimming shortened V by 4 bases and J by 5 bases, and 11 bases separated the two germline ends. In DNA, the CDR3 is TGTGCCAGCAGTGGAGGGGCAGGGTATGGCTACACCTTC. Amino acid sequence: CASSGGAGYGYTF.

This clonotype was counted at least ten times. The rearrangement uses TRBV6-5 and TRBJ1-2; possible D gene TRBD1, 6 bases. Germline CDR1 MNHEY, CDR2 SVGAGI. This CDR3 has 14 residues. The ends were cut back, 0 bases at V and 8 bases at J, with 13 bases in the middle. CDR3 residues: CASSYSGTSSGYTF. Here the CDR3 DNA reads TGTGCCAGCAGTTACTCGGGGACATCCTCGGGCTACACCTTC.

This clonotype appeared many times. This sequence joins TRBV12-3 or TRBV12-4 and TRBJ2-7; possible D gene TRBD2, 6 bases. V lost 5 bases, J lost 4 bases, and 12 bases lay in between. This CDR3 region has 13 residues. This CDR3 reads CASSQPGSYEQYF. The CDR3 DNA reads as TGTGCCAGCAGTCAACCCGGGAGTTACGAGCAGTACTTC.

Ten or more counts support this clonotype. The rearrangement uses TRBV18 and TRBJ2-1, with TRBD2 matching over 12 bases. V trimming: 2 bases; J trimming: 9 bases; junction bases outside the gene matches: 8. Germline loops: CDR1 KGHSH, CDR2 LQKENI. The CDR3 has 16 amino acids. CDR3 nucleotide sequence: TGTGCCAGCTCACCAGTGGCTAGCGGGAGGGCCGGTGAGCAGTTCTTC. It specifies CASSPVASGRAGEQFF. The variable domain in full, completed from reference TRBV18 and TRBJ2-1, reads NAGVMQNPRHLVRRRGQEARLRCSPMKGHSHVYWYRQLPEEGLKFMVYLQKENIIDESGMPKERFSAEFPKEGPSILRIQQVVRGDSAAYFCASSPVASGRAGEQFFGPGTRLTVL.

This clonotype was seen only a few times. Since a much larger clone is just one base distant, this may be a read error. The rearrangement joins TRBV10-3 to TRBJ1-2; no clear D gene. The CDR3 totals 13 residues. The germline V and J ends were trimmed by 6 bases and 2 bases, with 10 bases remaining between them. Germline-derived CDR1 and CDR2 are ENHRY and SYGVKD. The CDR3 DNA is TGTGCCATCAGAGGTTTTGCGAACTATGGCTACACCTTC. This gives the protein CAIRGFANYGYTF.

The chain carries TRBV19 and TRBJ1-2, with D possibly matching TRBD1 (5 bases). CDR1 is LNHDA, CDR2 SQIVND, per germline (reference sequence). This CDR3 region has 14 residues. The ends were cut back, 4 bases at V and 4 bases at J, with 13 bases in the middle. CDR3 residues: CASSTAGTPYGYTF. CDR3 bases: TGTGCCAGTAGTACAGCCGGGACCCCCTATGGCTACACCTTC.

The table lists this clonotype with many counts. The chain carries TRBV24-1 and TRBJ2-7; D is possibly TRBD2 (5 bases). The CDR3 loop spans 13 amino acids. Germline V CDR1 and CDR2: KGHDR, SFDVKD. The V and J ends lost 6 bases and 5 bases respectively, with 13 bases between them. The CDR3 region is CATSPGTVNEQYF. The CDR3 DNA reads TGTGCCACCAGTCCGGGAACAGTCAACGAGCAGTACTTC.

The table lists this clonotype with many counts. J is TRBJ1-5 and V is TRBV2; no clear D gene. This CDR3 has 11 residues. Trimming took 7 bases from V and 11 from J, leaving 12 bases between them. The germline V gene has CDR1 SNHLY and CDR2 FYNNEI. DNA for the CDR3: TGTGCCAGCACGCAGACTGGGACCCAGCATTTT. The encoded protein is CASTQTGTQHF.

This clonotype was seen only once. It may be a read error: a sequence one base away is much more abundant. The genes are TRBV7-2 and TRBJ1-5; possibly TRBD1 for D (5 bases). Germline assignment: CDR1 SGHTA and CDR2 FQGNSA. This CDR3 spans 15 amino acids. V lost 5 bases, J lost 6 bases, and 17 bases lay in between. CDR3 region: CASSPGDGQSQPQHF. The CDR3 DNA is TGTGCCAGCAGCCCCGGGGACGGCCAAAGTCAGCCCCAGCATTTT.

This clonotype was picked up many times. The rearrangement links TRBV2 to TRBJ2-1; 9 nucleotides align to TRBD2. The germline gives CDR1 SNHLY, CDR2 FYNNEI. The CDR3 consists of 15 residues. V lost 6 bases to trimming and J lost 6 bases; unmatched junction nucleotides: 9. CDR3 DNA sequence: TGTGCCAGCAGCGATAGCGGGAGCCCTTTCAATGAGCAGTTCTTC. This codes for CASSDSGSPFNEQFF.

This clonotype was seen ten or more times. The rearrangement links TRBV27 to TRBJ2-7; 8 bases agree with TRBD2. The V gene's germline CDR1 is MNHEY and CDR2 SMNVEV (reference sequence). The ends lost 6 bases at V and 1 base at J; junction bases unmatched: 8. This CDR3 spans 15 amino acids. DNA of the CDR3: TGTGCCAGCAGGCCCGGGGGGGGGGCGTCCTACGAGCAGTACTTC. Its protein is CASRPGGGASYEQYF.

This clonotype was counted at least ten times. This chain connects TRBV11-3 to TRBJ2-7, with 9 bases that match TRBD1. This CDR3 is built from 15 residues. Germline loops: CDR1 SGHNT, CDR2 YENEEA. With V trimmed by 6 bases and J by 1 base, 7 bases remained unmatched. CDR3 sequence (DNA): TGTGCCAGCAGTCCGAGGGGGACAGGGTCCTACGAGCAGTACTTC. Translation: CASSPRGTGSYEQYF.

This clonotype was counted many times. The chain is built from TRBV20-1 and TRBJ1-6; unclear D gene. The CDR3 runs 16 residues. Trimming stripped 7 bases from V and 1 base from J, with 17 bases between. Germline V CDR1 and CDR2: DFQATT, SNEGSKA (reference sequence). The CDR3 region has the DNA TGCAGTGTTCCCCGGGCCTGGGGATCCTATAATTCACCCCTCCACTTT. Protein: CSVPRAWGSYNSPLHF.

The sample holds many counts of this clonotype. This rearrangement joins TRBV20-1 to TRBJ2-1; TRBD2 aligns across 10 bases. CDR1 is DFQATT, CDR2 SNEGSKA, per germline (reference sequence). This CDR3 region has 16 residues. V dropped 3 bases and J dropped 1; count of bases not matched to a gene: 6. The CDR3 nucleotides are TGCAGTGCTAGGAGAATGACTAGCGGGTCCTACAATGAGCAGTTCTTC. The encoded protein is CSARRMTSGSYNEQFF.